This T cell receptor (beta chain) was sequenced for a study of cytomegalovirus exposure and HLA in healthy donors. Study-level results: Later analysis showed TCR association rates varying by HLA locus, highest for DRB1 and lowest for HLA-C. Sequencing artifact likely explains a cluster of highly shared sequence variants. In an earlier analysis, in approximately 570 donors, most V segments appeared productive either ~90% or ~30% of the time.

CDR3 length: 12 amino acids. Trimming pared 3 bases from V and 1 base from J, leaving 4 bases between. Germline V gene sequence: CDR1 SGDLS, CDR2 YYNGEE. As to this clone: Its target is not known.

PCR was performed using 60 Vbeta and 13 Jbeta primers. Profiled with immunoSEQ multiplex PCR; TCRdb holds only in-frame clones, not every one. This table has about 150,000 clones, approximately 83% appearing once. The sequence came from a woman aged 18-29 years in good health and CMV-seronegative. The sample was PBMCs. This chain uses TRBV9 with TRBJ1-1; D remains unclear. CDR3 in amino acids: CASSAWNTEAFF. For the CDR3, the DNA is TGTGCCAGCAGCGCTTGGAACACTGAAGCTTTCTTT.